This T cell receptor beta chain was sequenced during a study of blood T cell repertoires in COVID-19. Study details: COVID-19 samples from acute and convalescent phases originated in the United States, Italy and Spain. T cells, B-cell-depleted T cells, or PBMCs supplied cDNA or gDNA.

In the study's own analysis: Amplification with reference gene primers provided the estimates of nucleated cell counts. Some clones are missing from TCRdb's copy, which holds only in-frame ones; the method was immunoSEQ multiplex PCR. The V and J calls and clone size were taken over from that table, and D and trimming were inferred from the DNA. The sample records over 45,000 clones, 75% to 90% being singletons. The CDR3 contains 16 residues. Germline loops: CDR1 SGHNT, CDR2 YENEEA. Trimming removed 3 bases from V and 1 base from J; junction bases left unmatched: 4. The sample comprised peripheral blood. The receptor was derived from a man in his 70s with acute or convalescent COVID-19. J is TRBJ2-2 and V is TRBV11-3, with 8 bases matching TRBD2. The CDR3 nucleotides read TGTGCCAGCAGCTTCGACAGCGGGGGGAACACCGGGGAGCTGTTTTTT. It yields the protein CASSFDSGGNTGELFF.